Shown below are 20 T cell receptor beta chains from a single sample sequenced in a study of T cell responses to AZD1222 COVID-19 vaccine (dated by TCRdb to the early 2020s). The protocol used for the library was the immunoSEQ multiplex PCR assay. TCRdb's version of the immuneACCESS table is confined to in-frame rearrangements and falls short of the full clone set. An unresolved V gene accounts for under half of the shortfall where checked; the remainder is of unknown origin. The table for this sample lists roughly 120,000 clones; 85% to 90% of them were counted only once. The top ten clonotypes cover about 7.1% of the sample. Interpreted using the paper, the time point label stands for: about 28 days (+/-7) after the second vaccine dose. The sequencing here drew on peripheral blood, taken 28 days after the second AZD1222 dose. These TCRs come from an adult who received the AZD1222 COVID-19 vaccine.

The genes are TRBV30 and TRBJ1-2; 10 positions agree with TRBD1. Per germline, CDR1 GTSNPN and CDR2 SVGIG (reference sequence). The CDR3 is 14 residues long. Germline trimming cut 3 bases from V and 6 bases from J; bases unmatched to any gene: 7. The CDR3 nucleotides read TGTGCCTGGAGGGGCCGGGGACAGGGGAATGGCTACACCTTC. Translation gives CAWRGRGQGNGYTF. The full variable domain, in which reference TRBV30 and TRBJ1-2 provide the parts outside the CDR3, is SQTIHQWPATLVQPVGSPLSLECTVEGTSNPNLYWYRQAAGRGLQLLFYSVGIGQISSEVPQNLSASRPQDRQFILSSKKLLLSDSGFYLCAWRGRGQGNGYTFGSGTRLTVV.

This chain joins TRBV7-3 and TRBJ2-1, with 7 bases that match TRBD2. With 0 bases clipped from V and 1 base from J, the junction kept 6 bases outside the gene matches. The germline V gene has CDR1 SGHTA and CDR2 FQGTGA. The CDR3 length is 17 residues. Here the CDR3 reads CASSLTDGRRSYNEQFF. For the CDR3, the DNA is TGTGCCAGCAGCTTAACGGACGGGAGGAGGTCCTACAATGAGCAGTTCTTC.

This clone showed up just a few times. The chain joins TRBV5-6 to TRBJ2-7; 7 bases agree with TRBD2. Germline loops: CDR1 SGHDT, CDR2 YYEEEE. This CDR3 spans 14 amino acids. The V gene end was trimmed by 3 bases and the J gene end by 2 bases; junction bases not matched to a gene: 5. This CDR3 is CASSSASGPYEQYF. CDR3 sequence (DNA): TGTGCCAGCAGCTCGGCTAGCGGACCCTACGAGCAGTACTTC.

V gene TRBV20-1 combines with J gene TRBJ1-2; 10 bases map to TRBD1. V trimming: 3 bases; J trimming: 7 bases; junction bases outside the gene matches: 14. Looked up from germline, CDR1 is DFQATT and CDR2 is SNEGSKA (reference sequence). This CDR3 spans 16 amino acids. The CDR3 is CSASSPPGQGKLGYTF. CDR3 DNA sequence: TGCAGTGCTAGTTCTCCACCGGGACAGGGGAAACTTGGCTACACCTTC.

V gene TRBV30 combines with J gene TRBJ2-7, with 7 bases that match TRBD2. Trimming at V came to 4 bases and at J to 5 bases, leaving 8 bases not matched to a gene. This CDR3 is built from 13 residues. Germline CDR1 and CDR2: GTSNPN and SVGIG (reference sequence). The CDR3 nucleotides read TGTGCCTGGATGGAGGGAGGGCAAAACGAGCAGTACTTC. Translated: CAWMEGGQNEQYF.

CDR3 protein: CATSDLDRDNNEQFF. The CDR3 DNA is TGTGCCACCAGTGATTTGGACAGGGACAACAATGAGCAGTTCTTC. The rearrangement links TRBV24-1 to TRBJ2-1; 7 bases fit TRBD1. The germline CDR1 and CDR2 sequences are KGHDR and SFDVKD. The CDR3 runs to 15 residues. Germline trimming cut 0 bases from V and 5 bases from J; bases unmatched to any gene: 3.

The rearrangement joins TRBV4-1 to TRBJ2-7; D is uncertain. From germline, CDR1 is MGHRA and CDR2 YSYEKL. The CDR3 is 16 amino acids. Trimming removed 0 bases at V and 0 bases at J, with 12 bases between. The CDR3 protein is CASSQELARSSYEQYF. The CDR3 nucleotides read TGCGCCAGCAGCCAAGAGTTAGCCCGAAGCTCCTACGAGCAGTACTTC.

The CDR3 DNA follows: TGTGCCAGCAGCGAAGGGCCAAAGCCCTACGAGCAGTACTTC. Translating it yields CASSEGPKPYEQYF. The gene calls are TRBV5-4 and TRBJ2-7; no firm D call. The V and J ends lost 4 bases and 2 bases respectively, with 13 bases between them. The CDR3 spans 14 residues. Germline V lookup: CDR1 SGHNT, CDR2 YYREEE (reference sequence).

V is TRBV29-1 and J is TRBJ1-4; 7 bases match TRBD1. Germline lookup yields CDR1 SQVTM and CDR2 ANQGSEA. This CDR3 is 14 amino acids long. V gave up 1 base and J gave up 8 bases; unmatched junction bases: 7. Here the CDR3 reads CSVEVGDSNEKLFF. The CDR3 DNA reads as TGCAGCGTTGAAGTCGGGGACAGTAACGAAAAACTGTTTTTT.

The V call is TRBV7-8, the J call TRBJ2-3; TRBD1 matches 7 bases. This CDR3 is built from 16 residues. V lost 6 bases, J lost 3 bases, and 12 bases stayed unmatched. Germline CDR1 is SGHVS and CDR2 is FQNEAQ. The CDR3 is CASRPRDSITTDTQYF. Here the CDR3 DNA reads TGTGCCAGCAGGCCCCGGGACAGCATCACGACAGATACGCAGTATTTT.

The chain recombines TRBV19 with TRBJ2-1, with TRBD2 as a possible D gene (5 bases). This CDR3 is built from 13 residues. CDR1 is LNHDA, CDR2 SQIVND, per germline (reference sequence). The germline V and J ends were trimmed by 6 bases and 6 bases, with 12 bases remaining between them. CDR3 loop: CASSPGLLNEQFF. CDR3 coding DNA: TGTGCCAGTAGCCCAGGACTGCTCAATGAGCAGTTCTTC.

The chain is built from TRBV5-4 and TRBJ2-7, with D tentatively TRBD1 or TRBD2 (5 bases each). Germline CDR1 reads SGHNT; CDR2 reads YYREEE (reference sequence). V lost 4 bases, J lost 2 bases, and 19 bases lay in between. CDR3 size: 16 residues. The CDR3 nucleotides read TGTGCCAGCAGCCTGATCCTCGGGACCCTAACCTACGAGCAGTACTTC. Protein: CASSLILGTLTYEQYF.

The chain joins TRBV11-1 to TRBJ2-7; either TRBD1 or TRBD2 may supply D (5 bases each). Germline values: CDR1 SGHAT, CDR2 FQDESV (reference sequence). The CDR3 is 13 amino acids. V was pared by 3 bases and J by 5 bases, with 11 bases between. DNA of the CDR3: TGTGCCAGCAGCTTCCGTGAGGGGAACGAGCAGTACTTC. Protein sequence: CASSFREGNEQYF. The variable domain in full, with the rest retrieved from reference TRBV11-1 and TRBJ2-7, is EAEVAQSPRYKITEKSQAVAFWCDPISGHATLYWYRQILGQGPELLVQFQDESVVDDSQLPKDRFSAERLKGVDSTLKIQPAELGDSAMYLCASSFREGNEQYFGPGTRLTVT.

The chain has TRBV7-3 and TRBJ2-1; D ambiguous. This CDR3 has 15 amino acids. Trimming shortened V by 4 bases and J by 0 bases, and 10 bases separated the two germline ends. In germline, CDR1 is SGHTA, CDR2 FQGTGA. The CDR3, as DNA: TGTGCCAGCAGCTCCTCATCGAGCTCCTACAATGAGCAGTTCTTC. Encoded protein: CASSSSSSSYNEQFF.

This chain uses TRBV10-1 with TRBJ2-1; TRBD2 agrees at 9 bases. CDR3 size: 15 residues. Germline V CDR1 and CDR2: WNHNN, SYGVQD (reference sequence). V was clipped by 3 bases and J by 4 bases; unmatched bases: 4. The CDR3 DNA sequence: TGCGCCAGCAGTGATACTAGCGGGCCGTACAATGAGCAGTTCTTC. Protein product: CASSDTSGPYNEQFF.

The J gene is TRBJ2-7, the V gene TRBV5-4, with D possibly TRBD1 on 6 matching bases. The length of the CDR3 is 14 residues. The V and J ends lost 2 bases and 0 bases respectively, with 9 bases between them. Germline values: CDR1 SGHNT, CDR2 YYREEE (reference sequence). The CDR3 sequence: CASSLEDSSYEQYF. The DNA for the CDR3 is TGTGCCAGCAGCTTAGAGGACAGCTCCTACGAGCAGTACTTC.

The chain has TRBV2 and TRBJ1-5; the D is unclear. Germline V gene data show CDR1 as SNHLY and CDR2 as FYNNEI. This CDR3 region has 13 residues. V lost 2 bases to trimming and J lost 4 bases, with 6 bases between them. CDR3 sequence (DNA): TGTGCCAGCAGTGAACGGGAAAATCAGCCCCAGCATTTT. Amino acids: CASSERENQPQHF. Full variable domain (remainder filled in from reference TRBV2 and TRBJ1-5): EPEVTQTPSHQVTQMGQEVILRCVPISNHLYFYWYRQILGQKVEFLVSFYNNEISEKSEIFDDQFSVERPDGSNFTLKIRSTKLEDSAMYFCASSERENQPQHFGDGTRLSIL.

The chain uses TRBV6-5 and TRBJ1-4, with TRBD1 matching over 8 bases. From germline, CDR1 is MNHEY and CDR2 SVGAGI. Germline trimming cut 5 bases from V and 7 bases from J; bases unmatched to any gene: 9. This CDR3 region has 15 residues. The DNA for the CDR3 is TGTGCCAGCAGTAAGACGGACAGGGTTGGTGAAAAACTGTTTTTT. The encoded protein is CASSKTDRVGEKLFF.

The V gene is TRBV15, the J gene TRBJ2-1, with 9 bases identical to TRBD2. CDR3 length equals 16 residues. V lost 3 bases, J lost 8 bases, and 11 bases stayed unmatched. CDR1 is LNHNV and CDR2 is YYDKDF in the germline V gene (reference sequence). In DNA, the CDR3 is TGTGCCACCAGCAGTATGCGTGGGACTAGCCGTGATGAGCAGTTCTTC. Translation: CATSSMRGTSRDEQFF.

This chain links TRBV9 with TRBJ2-7; D is undetermined. CDR3 length: 15 residues. CDR1 and CDR2 (germline): SGDLS, YYNGEE. Trimming took 0 bases from V and 1 from J, leaving 11 bases between them. CDR3 protein: CASSVARGSSYEQYF. CDR3 DNA: TGTGCCAGCAGCGTAGCACGCGGATCGTCCTACGAGCAGTACTTC.